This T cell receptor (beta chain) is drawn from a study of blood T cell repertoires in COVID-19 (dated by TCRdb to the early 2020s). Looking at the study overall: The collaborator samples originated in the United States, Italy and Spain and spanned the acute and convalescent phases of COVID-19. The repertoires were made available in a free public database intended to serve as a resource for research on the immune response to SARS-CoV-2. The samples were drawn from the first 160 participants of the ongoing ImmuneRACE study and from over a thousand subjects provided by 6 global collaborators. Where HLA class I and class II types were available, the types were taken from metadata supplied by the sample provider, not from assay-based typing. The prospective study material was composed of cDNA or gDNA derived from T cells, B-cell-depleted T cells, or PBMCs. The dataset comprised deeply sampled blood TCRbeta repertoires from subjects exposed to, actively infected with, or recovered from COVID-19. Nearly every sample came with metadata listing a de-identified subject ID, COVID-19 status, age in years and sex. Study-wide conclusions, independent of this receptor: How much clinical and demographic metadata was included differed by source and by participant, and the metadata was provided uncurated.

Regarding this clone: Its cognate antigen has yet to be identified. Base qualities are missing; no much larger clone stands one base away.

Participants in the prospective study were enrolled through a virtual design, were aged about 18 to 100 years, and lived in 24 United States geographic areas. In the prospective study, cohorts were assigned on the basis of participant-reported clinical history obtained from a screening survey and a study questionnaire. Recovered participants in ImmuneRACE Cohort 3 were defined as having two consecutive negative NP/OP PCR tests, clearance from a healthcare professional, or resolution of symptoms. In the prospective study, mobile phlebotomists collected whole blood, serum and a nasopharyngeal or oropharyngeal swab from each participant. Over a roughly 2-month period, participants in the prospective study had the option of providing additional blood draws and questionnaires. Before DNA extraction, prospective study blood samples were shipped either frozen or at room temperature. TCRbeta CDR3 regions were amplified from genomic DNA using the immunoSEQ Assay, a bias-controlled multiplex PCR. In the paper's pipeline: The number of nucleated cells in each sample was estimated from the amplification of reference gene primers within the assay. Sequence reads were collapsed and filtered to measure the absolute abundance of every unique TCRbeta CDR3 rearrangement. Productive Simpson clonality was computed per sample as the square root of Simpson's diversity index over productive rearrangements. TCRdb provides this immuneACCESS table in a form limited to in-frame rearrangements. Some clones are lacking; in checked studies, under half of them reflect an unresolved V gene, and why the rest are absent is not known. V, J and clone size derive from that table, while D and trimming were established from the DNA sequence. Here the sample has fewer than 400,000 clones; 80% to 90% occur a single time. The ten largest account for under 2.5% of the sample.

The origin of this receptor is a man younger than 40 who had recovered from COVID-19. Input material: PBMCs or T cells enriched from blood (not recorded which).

The sequenced DNA: TGTGCCAGCAAGGGGCCGGGGGTTCTCGGTAATCAGCCCCAGCATTTT. This codes for CASKGPGVLGNQPQHF. Recombination connected TRBV2 to TRBJ1-5; TRBD1 could be the D gene, as 5 bases match. Inclusive of the bounding cysteine and phenylalanine, the CDR3 is 16 residues long. Only CDR3 DNA is held: 48 bases, read in frame from base 1. The junction carries 20 bases between V and J, which are trimmed by 7 bases and 4 bases respectively. CDR1 is given as SNHLY and CDR2 as FYNNEI, both from the germline V gene.